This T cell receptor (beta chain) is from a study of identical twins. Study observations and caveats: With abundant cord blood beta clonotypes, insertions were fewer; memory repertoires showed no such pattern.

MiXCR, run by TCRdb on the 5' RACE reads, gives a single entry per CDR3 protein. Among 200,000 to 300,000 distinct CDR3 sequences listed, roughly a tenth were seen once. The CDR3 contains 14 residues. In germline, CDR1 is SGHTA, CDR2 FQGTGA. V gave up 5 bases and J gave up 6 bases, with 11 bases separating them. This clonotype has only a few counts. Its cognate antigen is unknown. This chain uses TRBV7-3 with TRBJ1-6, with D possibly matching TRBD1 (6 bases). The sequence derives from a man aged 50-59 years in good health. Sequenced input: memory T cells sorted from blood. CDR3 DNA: TGTGCCAGCAGCCGAGGACAGATTAATTCACCCCTCCACTTT. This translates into CASSRGQINSPLHF.